The clone carrying this T cell receptor beta chain was seen a few times. The entry originates in a study of blood T cell repertoires in COVID-19. Trimming removed 2 bases from V and 5 bases from J, with 9 bases in between. CDR1 is MNHEY, CDR2 SVGAGI, per germline. The CDR3 sequence is 14 residues long. Produced via immunoSEQ multiplex PCR; TCRdb's table is partial and in-frame only. Of around 150,000 clones detected, roughly 89% appear once; the ten largest clones hold around 10%. What was sequenced was peripheral blood. This receptor was obtained from a woman aged 70-85 years with COVID-19, enrolled during active disease. V is TRBV6-5 and J is TRBJ1-4; tentatively, D is TRBD1 (6 bases). The CDR3 region is CASSYGGQNEKLFF. The CDR3 DNA reads TGTGCCAGCAGTTACGGCGGACAGAATGAAAAACTGTTTTTT.